Each of the 5 T cell receptor beta chains below was sequenced from the same sample in a study of blood T cell repertoires in COVID-19. The data were produced by immunoSEQ multiplex PCR, yet TCRdb's version contains in-frame clones alone and is incomplete. Here the sample spans around 100,000 clones, just under 85% being singletons. The sequenced material came from peripheral blood. The source of these receptors is a man aged 50 or older with active or convalescent COVID-19.

V and J are TRBV24-1 and TRBJ2-3; D might be TRBD2 (5 bases). This CDR3 has 16 residues. The germline V gene encodes CDR1 KGHDR and CDR2 SFDVKD. V dropped 4 bases and J dropped 2 bases, with 15 bases sitting between them. CDR3 region: CATSDRGGETTDTQYF. The CDR3 nucleotides are TGTGCCACCAGTGACCGGGGTGGCGAAACCACAGATACGCAGTATTTT.

The genes are TRBV6-5 and TRBJ1-2; weak D call: TRBD1 (5 bases). The CDR3 consists of 13 residues. The germline CDR1 and CDR2 sequences are MNHEY and SVGAGI. V shed 2 bases and J shed 4 bases, with 8 bases lying between them. The CDR3 sequence is CASSYGGIYGYTF. CDR3 coding DNA: TGTGCCAGCAGTTACGGGGGGATCTATGGCTACACCTTC.

The J gene is TRBJ2-5, the V gene TRBV19; D not certain. Trimming left V 4 bases short and J 2 bases short, with 11 bases between. This CDR3 comprises 14 residues. CDR1 is LNHDA, CDR2 SQIVND, per germline (reference sequence). CDR3 loop: CASSSLTTQETQYF. For the CDR3, the DNA is TGTGCCAGTAGTAGTTTGACAACACAAGAGACCCAGTACTTC.

The chain recombines TRBV2 with TRBJ1-5; 7 bases map to TRBD1. V shed 5 bases, J shed 2 bases, and the junction held 6 bases outside the gene matches. Germline V CDR1 and CDR2: SNHLY, FYNNEI. The CDR3 spans 15 residues. CDR3 residues: CASSSQGIGNQPQHF. DNA of the CDR3: TGTGCCAGCAGTTCACAGGGGATTGGCAATCAGCCCCAGCATTTT.

The chain links TRBV6-1 to TRBJ2-1; 14 bases are a match to TRBD2. V was clipped by 2 bases and J by 8 bases; unmatched bases: 2. The CDR3 spans 15 residues. CDR1 is MNHNS and CDR2 is SASEGT in the germline V gene. The CDR3 sequence: CASSEPGLAGDEQFF. The DNA of the CDR3 is TGTGCCAGCAGTGAACCGGGACTAGCGGGAGATGAGCAGTTCTTC.